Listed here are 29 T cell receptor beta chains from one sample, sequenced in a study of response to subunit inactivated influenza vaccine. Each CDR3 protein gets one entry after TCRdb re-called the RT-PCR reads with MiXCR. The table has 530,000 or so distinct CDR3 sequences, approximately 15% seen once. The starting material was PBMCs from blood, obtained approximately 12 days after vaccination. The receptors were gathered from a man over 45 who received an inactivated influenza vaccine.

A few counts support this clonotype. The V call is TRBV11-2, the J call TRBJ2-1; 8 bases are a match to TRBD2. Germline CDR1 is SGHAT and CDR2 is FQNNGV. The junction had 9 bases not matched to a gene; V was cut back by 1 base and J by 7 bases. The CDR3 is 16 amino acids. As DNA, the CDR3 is TGTGCCAGCAGCTTAGGTCTCGGGGGGGCCAGGAATGAGCAGTTCTTC. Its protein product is CASSLGLGGARNEQFF.

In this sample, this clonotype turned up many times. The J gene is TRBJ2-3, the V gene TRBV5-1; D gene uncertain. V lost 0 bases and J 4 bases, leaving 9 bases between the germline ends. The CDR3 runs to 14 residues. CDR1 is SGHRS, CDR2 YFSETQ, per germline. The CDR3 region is CASSLGIQSDTQYF. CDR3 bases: TGCGCCAGCAGCTTGGGTATCCAGTCAGATACGCAGTATTTT.

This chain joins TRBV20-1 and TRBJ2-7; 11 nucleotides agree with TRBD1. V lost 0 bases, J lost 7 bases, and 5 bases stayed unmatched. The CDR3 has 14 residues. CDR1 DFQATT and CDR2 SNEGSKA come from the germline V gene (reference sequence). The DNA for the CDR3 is TGCAGTGCTAGAGATCCGGGACAGGGGGTAGAGCAGTACTTC. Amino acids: CSARDPGQGVEQYF.

DNA of the CDR3: TGTGCCAGCAGCCAAACGGACAGGAACGAGCAGTACTTC. Encoded protein: CASSQTDRNEQYF. The gene calls are TRBV4-2 and TRBJ2-7; 7 bases agree with TRBD1. Trimming cost V 2 bases and J 5 bases; bases outside gene matches: 3. The V gene's germline CDR1 is LGHNA and CDR2 YNFKEQ. CDR3 size: 13 residues.

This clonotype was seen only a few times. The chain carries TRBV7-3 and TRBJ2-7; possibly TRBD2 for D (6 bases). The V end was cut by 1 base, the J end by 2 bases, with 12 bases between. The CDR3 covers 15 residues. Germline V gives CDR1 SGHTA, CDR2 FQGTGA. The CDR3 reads CASSLSGIGAYEQYF. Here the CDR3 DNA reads TGTGCCAGCAGCTTAAGCGGGATAGGGGCCTACGAGCAGTACTTC. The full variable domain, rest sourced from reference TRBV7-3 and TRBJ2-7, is GAGVSQTPSNKVTEKGKYVELRCDPISGHTALYWYRQSLGQGPEFLIYFQGTGAADDSGLPNDRFFAVRPEGSVSTLKIQRTERGDSAVYLCASSLSGIGAYEQYFGPGTRLTVT.

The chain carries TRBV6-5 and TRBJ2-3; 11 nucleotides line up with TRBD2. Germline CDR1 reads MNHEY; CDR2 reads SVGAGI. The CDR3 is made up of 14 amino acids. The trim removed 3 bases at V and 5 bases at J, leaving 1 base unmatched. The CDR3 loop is CASSYGTSGDTQYF. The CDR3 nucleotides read TGTGCCAGCAGTTATGGGACTAGCGGAGATACGCAGTATTTT.

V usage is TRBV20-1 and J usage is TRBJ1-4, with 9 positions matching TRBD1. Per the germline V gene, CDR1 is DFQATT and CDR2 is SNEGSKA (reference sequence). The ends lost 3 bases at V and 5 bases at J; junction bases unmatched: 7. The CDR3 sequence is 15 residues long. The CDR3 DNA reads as TGCAGTGCTAGGACAGGGGGGCCTTTCAATGAAAAACTGTTTTTT. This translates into CSARTGGPFNEKLFF.

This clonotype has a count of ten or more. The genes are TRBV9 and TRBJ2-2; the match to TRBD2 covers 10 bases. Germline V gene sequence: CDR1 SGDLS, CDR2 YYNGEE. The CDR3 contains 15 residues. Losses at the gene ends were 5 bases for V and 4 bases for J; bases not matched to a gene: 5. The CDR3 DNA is TGTGCCAGCAGTAGGACTAGCGGTACCACCGGGGAGCTGTTTTTT. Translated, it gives CASSRTSGTTGELFF.

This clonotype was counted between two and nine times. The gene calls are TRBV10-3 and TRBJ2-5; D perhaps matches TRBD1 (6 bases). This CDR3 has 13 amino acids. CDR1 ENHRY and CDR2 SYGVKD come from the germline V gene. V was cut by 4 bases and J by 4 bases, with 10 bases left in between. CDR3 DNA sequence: TGTGCCATCAGTGGGGGGCCCACAGAGACCCAGTACTTC. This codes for CAISGGPTETQYF.

CDR3 protein: CASSLGGQGWDEQFF. The CDR3 DNA reads as TGCGCCAGCAGCTTGGGGGGACAGGGTTGGGATGAGCAGTTCTTC. The rearrangement links TRBV5-1 to TRBJ2-1, with 9 bases matching TRBD1. V lost 0 bases, J lost 8 bases, and 6 bases stayed unmatched. Germline CDR1 is SGHRS and CDR2 is YFSETQ. This CDR3 has 15 amino acids.

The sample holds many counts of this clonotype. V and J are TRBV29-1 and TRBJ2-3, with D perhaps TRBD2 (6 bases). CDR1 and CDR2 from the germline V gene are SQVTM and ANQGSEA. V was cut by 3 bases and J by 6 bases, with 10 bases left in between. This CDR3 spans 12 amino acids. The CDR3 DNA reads TGCAGCGTTGATCGGGGGAGGGATACGCAGTATTTT. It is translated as CSVDRGRDTQYF.

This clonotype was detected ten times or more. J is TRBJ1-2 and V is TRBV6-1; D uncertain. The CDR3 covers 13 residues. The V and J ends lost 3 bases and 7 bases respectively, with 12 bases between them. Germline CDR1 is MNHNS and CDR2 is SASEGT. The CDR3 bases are TGTGCCAGCAGTGAGGAAGGGCGCGGTGGCTACACCTTC. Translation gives CASSEEGRGGYTF.

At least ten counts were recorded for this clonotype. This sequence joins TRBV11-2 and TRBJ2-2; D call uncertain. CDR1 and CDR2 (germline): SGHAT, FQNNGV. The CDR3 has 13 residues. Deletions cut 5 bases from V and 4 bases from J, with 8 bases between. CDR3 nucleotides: TGTGCCAGCAGCCCCAGGACCACCGGGGAGCTGTTTTTT. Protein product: CASSPRTTGELFF. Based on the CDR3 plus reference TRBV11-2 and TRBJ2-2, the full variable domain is EAGVAQSPRYKIIEKRQSVAFWCNPISGHATLYWYQQILGQGPKLLIQFQNNGVVDDSQLPKDRFSAERLKGVDSTLKIQPAKLEDSAVYLCASSPRTTGELFFGEGSRLTVL.

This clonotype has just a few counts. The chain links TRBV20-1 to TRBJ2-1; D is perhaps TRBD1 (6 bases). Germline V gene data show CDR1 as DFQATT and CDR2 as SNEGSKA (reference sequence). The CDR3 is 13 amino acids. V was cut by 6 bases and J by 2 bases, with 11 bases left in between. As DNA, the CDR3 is TGCAGTGCCCTGGACAGAACCTACAATGAGCAGTTCTTC. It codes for CSALDRTYNEQFF.

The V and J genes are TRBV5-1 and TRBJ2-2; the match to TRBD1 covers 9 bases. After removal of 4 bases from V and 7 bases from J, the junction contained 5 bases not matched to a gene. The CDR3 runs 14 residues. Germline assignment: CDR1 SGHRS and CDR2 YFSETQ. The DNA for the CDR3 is TGCGCCAGCAGCCAAGGACAGGGGTTCGGGGAGCTGTTTTTT. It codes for CASSQGQGFGELFF.

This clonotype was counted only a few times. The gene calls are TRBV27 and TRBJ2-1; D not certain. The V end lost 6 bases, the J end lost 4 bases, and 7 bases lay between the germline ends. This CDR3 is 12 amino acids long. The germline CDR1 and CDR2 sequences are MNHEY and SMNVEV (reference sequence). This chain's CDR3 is CASRTDYNEQFF. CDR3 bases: TGTGCCAGCAGGACGGATTACAATGAGCAGTTCTTC.

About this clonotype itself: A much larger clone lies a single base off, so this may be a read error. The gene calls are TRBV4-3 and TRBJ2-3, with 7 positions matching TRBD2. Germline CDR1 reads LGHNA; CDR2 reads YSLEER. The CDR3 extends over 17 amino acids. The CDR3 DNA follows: TGCTCCAGCAGCCAAGGGGCTAGCGGAGGGTTCACAGATACGCAGTATTTT. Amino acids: CSSSQGASGGFTDTQYF.

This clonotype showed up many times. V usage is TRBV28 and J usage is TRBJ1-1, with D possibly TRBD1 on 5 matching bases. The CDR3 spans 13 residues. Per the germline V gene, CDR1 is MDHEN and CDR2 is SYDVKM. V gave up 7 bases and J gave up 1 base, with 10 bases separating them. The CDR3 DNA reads TGTGCCAGCACCAGAACAGGGAACACTGAAGCTTTCTTT. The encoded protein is CASTRTGNTEAFF.

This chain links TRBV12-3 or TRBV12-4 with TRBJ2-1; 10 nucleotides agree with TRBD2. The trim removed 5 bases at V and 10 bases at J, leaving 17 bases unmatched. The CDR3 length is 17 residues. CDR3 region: CASSPGVVAGGLGEQFF. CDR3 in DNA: TGTGCCAGCAGTCCAGGGGTGGTAGCGGGGGGACTCGGGGAGCAGTTCTTC.

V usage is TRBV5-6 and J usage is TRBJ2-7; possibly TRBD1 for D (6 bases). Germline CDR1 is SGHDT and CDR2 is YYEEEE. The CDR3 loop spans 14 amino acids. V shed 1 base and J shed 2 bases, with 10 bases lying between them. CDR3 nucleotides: TGTGCCAGCAGCTTGACAGGGCTTGCCTACGAGCAGTACTTC. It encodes CASSLTGLAYEQYF.

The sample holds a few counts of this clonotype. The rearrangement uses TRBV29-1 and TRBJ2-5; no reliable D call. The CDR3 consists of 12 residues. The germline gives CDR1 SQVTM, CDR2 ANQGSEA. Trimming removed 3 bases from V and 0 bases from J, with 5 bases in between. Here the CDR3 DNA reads TGCAGCGTTGATGTTAACCAAGAGACCCAGTACTTC. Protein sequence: CSVDVNQETQYF.

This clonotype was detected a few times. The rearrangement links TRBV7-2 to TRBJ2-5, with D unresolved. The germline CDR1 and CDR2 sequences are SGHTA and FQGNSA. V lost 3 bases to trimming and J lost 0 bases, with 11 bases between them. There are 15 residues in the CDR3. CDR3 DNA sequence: TGTGCCAGCAGCTTTGGACCCACGTACCAAGAGACCCAGTACTTC. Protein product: CASSFGPTYQETQYF.

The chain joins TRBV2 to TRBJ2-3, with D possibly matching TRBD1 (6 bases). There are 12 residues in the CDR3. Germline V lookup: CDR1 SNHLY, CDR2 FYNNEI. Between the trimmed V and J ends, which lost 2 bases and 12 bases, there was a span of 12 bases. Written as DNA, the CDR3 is TGTGCCAGCAGTGAATGGACAGCCGGTCAGTATTTT. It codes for CASSEWTAGQYF.

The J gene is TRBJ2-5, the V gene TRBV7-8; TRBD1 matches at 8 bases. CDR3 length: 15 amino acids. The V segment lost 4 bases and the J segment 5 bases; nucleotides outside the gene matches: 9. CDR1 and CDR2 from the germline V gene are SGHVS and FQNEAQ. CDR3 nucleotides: TGTGCCAGCAGCTCACTGGGACAGGTTGTCGAGACCCAGTACTTC. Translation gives CASSSLGQVVETQYF.

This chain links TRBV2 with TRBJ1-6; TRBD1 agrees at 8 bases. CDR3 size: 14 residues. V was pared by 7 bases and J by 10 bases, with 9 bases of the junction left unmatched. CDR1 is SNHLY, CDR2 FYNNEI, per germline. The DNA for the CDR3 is TGTGCCAGCACTGACCAGGGGGCTGGATCACCCCTCCACTTT. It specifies CASTDQGAGSPLHF.

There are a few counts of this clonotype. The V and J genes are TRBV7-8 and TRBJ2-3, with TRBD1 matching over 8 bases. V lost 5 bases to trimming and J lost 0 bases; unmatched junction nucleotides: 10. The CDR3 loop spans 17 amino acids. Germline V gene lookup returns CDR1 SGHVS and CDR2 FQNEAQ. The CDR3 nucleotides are TGTGCCAGCAGCCGGTCAAGGACAGGGATTAGCACAGATACGCAGTATTTT. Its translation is CASSRSRTGISTDTQYF.

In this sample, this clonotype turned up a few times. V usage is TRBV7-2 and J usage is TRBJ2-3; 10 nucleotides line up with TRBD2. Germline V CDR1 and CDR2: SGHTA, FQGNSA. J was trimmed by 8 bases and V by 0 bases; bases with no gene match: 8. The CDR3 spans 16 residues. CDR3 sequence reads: CASSLAGGAGGRTQYF. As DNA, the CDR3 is TGTGCCAGCAGCTTAGCGGGTGGAGCGGGGGGGCGTACGCAGTATTTT.

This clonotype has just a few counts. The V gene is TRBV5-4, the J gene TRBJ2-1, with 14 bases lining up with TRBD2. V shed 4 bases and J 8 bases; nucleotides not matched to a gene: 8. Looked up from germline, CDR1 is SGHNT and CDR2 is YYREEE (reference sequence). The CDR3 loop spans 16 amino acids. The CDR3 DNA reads TGTGCCAGCAGCCCCCGACTAGCGGGGGGGGTGGATGAGCAGTTCTTC. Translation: CASSPRLAGGVDEQFF.

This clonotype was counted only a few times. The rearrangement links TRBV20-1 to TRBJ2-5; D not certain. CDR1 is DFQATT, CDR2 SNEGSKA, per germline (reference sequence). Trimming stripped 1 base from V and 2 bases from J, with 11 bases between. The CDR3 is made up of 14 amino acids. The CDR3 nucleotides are TGCAGTGCTAGAGTCCGGGCGCGACAAGAGACCCAGTACTTC. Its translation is CSARVRARQETQYF.